Here is one T cell receptor beta chain with its context. These data are taken from a study of cytomegalovirus exposure and HLA in healthy donors. The CDR3 sequence is 18 residues long. The germline CDR1 and CDR2 sequences are SGHAT and FQNNGV. Germline trimming cut 5 bases from V and 3 bases from J; bases unmatched to any gene: 17. The PCR used 60 Vbeta and 13 Jbeta primers. The table came from immunoSEQ multiplex PCR; TCRdb's copy has only in-frame clones and leaves some out. The profile covers about 150,000 clones, with roughly three quarters appearing a single time and around 1.7% taken by the ten largest.

Sequenced: PBMCs. This chain links TRBV11-2 with TRBJ2-7, with TRBD1 matching 9 bases. This clonotype was sampled from a woman aged 40 to 50 in good health and CMV-seronegative. CDR3 in DNA: TGTGCCAGCAGCCCCATCGGGAGGAACAGGGGGCGAAACTACGAGCAGTACTTC. It specifies CASSPIGRNRGRNYEQYF.